This T cell receptor (beta chain) was sequenced during a study of T cell changes during pregnancy in multiple sclerosis. The method was immunoSEQ multiplex PCR; TCRdb's version includes in-frame clones alone and lacks a portion of them. The repertoire has about 38,000 clones, around 90% of them found once; the top ten carry approximately 0.38%. This clone was observed a single time. Germline trimming cut 1 base from V and 4 bases from J; bases unmatched to any gene: 7. CDR3 length: 15 residues. The germline gives CDR1 SGHAT, CDR2 FQNNGV. The source was CD4+ T cells from peripheral blood mononuclear cells, collected after pregnancy. This chain joins TRBV11-2 and TRBJ2-7; 7 nucleotides match TRBD1. The receptor comes from a female donor in good health, enrolled as a control in a pregnancy study. DNA for the CDR3: TGTGCCAGCAGCTTAGTACAGGGGAGAAAGTACGAGCAGTACTTC. Protein sequence: CASSLVQGRKYEQYF.